These 5 T cell receptor beta chains were sequenced from one sample in a study of CD8+CD57+ T cells in acquired aplastic anemia. TCR beta VDJ combinations and CDR3 sequences were profiled from genomic DNA. TCRdb recomputed calls from the reads with MiXCR, one row per CDR3 protein. Here the sample spans roughly 93,000 distinct CDR3 sequences, 55% to 80% being singletons. The authors sequenced patients whose flow cytometry had shown CD8+CD57+ cell expansion. Sequencing input: sorted CD4+, CD8+, or CD8+CD57+ T cells (not recorded which) from PBMCs. The receptors shown here come from a human donor with aplastic anemia.

The V call is TRBV20-1, the J call TRBJ2-7, with D tentatively TRBD1 (6 bases). The ends were cut back, 1 base at V and 2 bases at J, with 15 bases in the middle. The CDR3 runs 15 residues. Germline V gene lookup returns CDR1 DFQATT and CDR2 SNEGSKA (reference sequence). The CDR3 sequence is CSARVPGQITYEQYF. CDR3 DNA sequence: TGCAGTGCTAGAGTCCCGGGACAAATAACCTACGAGCAGTACTTC.

This clonotype was counted only a few times. The genes are TRBV10-3 and TRBJ2-5; 10 bases are a match to TRBD2. Germline V CDR1 and CDR2: ENHRY, SYGVKD. V was pared by 6 bases and J by 4 bases, with 8 bases of the junction left unmatched. CDR3 size: 15 residues. CDR3 loop: CAIREAGGPGETQYF. CDR3 DNA sequence: TGTGCCATCAGGGAAGCGGGGGGGCCGGGAGAGACCCAGTACTTC.

Ten or more counts support this clonotype. The chain uses TRBV5-1 and TRBJ2-7, with 8 bases lining up with TRBD1. The CDR3 extends over 15 amino acids. V lost 0 bases and J lost 2; bases outside the gene matches: 4. CDR1 SGHRS and CDR2 YFSETQ come from the germline V gene. In DNA, the CDR3 is TGCGCCAGCAGCTTGGCGGAACAGGGGGCCTACGAGCAGTACTTC. Protein: CASSLAEQGAYEQYF. Full variable domain (remainder filled in from reference TRBV5-1 and TRBJ2-7): KAGVTQTPRYLIKTRGQQVTLSCSPISGHRSVSWYQQTPGQGLQFLFEYFSETQRNKGNFPGRFSGRQFSNSRSEMNVSTLELGDSALYLCASSLAEQGAYEQYFGPGTRLTVT.

The CDR3, as DNA: TGCAGTGCTACGCCAGGACAGGGAGGCACTGAAGCTTTCTTT. It yields the protein CSATPGQGGTEAFF. V and J are TRBV20-1 and TRBJ1-1; 8 positions agree with TRBD1. CDR3 length equals 14 residues. The V segment lost 4 bases and the J segment 4 bases; nucleotides outside the gene matches: 8. Per the germline V gene, CDR1 is DFQATT and CDR2 is SNEGSKA (reference sequence).

This clonotype was counted only a few times. The CDR3 here is CASGGLAGGPTDEQFF. Written as DNA, the CDR3 is TGTGCCAGCGGAGGACTAGCGGGAGGGCCGACGGATGAGCAGTTCTTC. The chain carries TRBV25-1 and TRBJ2-1; 15 bases fit TRBD2. The trim removed 8 bases at V and 8 bases at J, leaving 10 bases unmatched. There are 16 residues in the CDR3. CDR1 and CDR2 from the germline V gene are MGHDK and SYGVNS.